This T cell receptor beta chain was documented in a study of blood T cell repertoires in COVID-19. Study-wide context: The United States, Italy and Spain supplied acute and convalescent COVID-19 samples.

This CDR3 is 16 amino acids long. Germline V lookup: CDR1 MGHRA, CDR2 YSYEKL. The V end was cut by 0 bases, the J end by 4 bases, with 13 bases between. Clones were sequenced by immunoSEQ multiplex PCR, and TCRdb holds only the in-frame ones, with some missing. Here the sample spans 270,000 or so clones, more than 70% being singletons. The rearrangement joins TRBV4-1 to TRBJ1-3; weak D call: TRBD1 (5 bases). This sequence was found in a woman aged 18-29 years with acute or convalescent COVID-19. The sample taken for sequencing was peripheral blood. The CDR3 protein is CASSQEGWNRGNTIYF. CDR3 sequence (DNA): TGCGCCAGCAGCCAAGAGGGGTGGAACAGGGGAAACACCATATATTTT.